This T cell receptor beta chain was identified in a study of T cells after yellow fever vaccination. Study context: Where fractions had low cell numbers, libraries were prepared from them with the SMART-Seq v4 Ultra Low Input RNA kit.

In this sample, this clonotype turned up a few times. Its antigen is still unknown. CDR1 is SGDLS, CDR2 YYNGEE, per germline. Unmatched junction bases numbered 5, after V lost 6 bases and J lost 1 base. The CDR3 contains 14 residues. Study-wide results and caveats: Primary-vaccination clones mostly resurfaced post-booster (about 95% CD4, 85% to 90% CD8). FACS-sorted repertoires could harbor abundant contaminating bulk-population clonotypes. There was a small share of clonotypes that showed up in both the CD4 and CD8 compartments.

Each CDR3 protein is one row after TCRdb ran MiXCR on the 5' RACE reads. This table has fewer than 400,000 distinct CDR3 sequences, roughly 6.2% appearing once. The receptor was isolated from a young man who received the YFV17D yellow fever vaccine. This chain links TRBV9 with TRBJ2-3, with TRBD1 matching 7 bases. The starting material was PBMCs, obtained 5 days after the yellow fever booster vaccination. CDR3: CASNPDRGTDTQYF. For the CDR3, the DNA is TGTGCCAGCAACCCCGACAGGGGCACAGATACGCAGTATTTT.